These T cell receptor beta chains were read from a single sample in a study of shared clonotypes between healthy human individuals. Sequencing was performed with immunoSEQ multiplex PCR; in TCRdb, only in-frame clones are kept and a portion is missing. The sample holds more than 550,000 clones, approximately 90% seen once. What was sequenced was naive CD8+ T cells sorted from blood. The receptors were gathered from a man younger than 40 in good health. Each CDR3 is given with its conserved first and last residue. The D gene is left open where the match is weak. The size of a clone is reported for some rows only, either as once, few or many, or as a class for expanded clones.

CDR3,DNA,D,size,J,V
CASSFRLQETQYF,TGTGCCAGCAGTTTCCGACTTCAAGAGACCCAGTACTTC,NA,NA,TRBJ2-5,TRBV28
CASSLSRAGGTYEQYF,TGCGCCAGCAGCTTGTCCAGGGCGGGAGGCACCTACGAGCAGTACTTC,TRBD2,NA,TRBJ2-7,TRBV5-1
CASSGGQGAPYEQYF,TGCGCCAGCAGTGGGGGACAGGGGGCCCCCTACGAGCAGTACTTC,TRBD1,NA,TRBJ2-7,TRBV5-1
CSAFANTEAFF,TGCAGCGCCTTCGCGAACACTGAAGCTTTCTTT,NA,NA,TRBJ1-1,TRBV29-1
CASSGGHEQYF,TGTGCCAGCAGCGGCGGCCACGAGCAGTACTTC,NA,NA,TRBJ2-7,TRBV27
CASSLPRSGECTF,TGCGCCAGCAGCCTCCCACGTTCGGGCGAGTGCACCTTC,NA,NA,TRBJ1-2,TRBV4-1
CAIRGTSYSEQYF,TGTGCCATCCGAGGGACTAGCTATTCCGAGCAGTACTTC,TRBD2,NA,TRBJ2-7,TRBV2
CASTLLPGRNQPQHF,TGCGCCAGCACCCTCCTCCCGGGACGAAATCAGCCCCAGCATTTT,NA,NA,TRBJ1-5,TRBV4-1
CASSSRTSGITETQYF,TGTGCCAGCAGCTCCAGGACTAGCGGGATCACAGAGACCCAGTACTTC,TRBD2,NA,TRBJ2-5,TRBV13
CASSGDQGVGDSNQPQHF,TGTGCCAGCAGTGGGGACCAGGGGGTGGGGGATAGCAATCAGCCCCAGCATTTT,TRBD1,NA,TRBJ1-5,TRBV2
CASSRTGGETQYF,TGTGCCAGCAGTCGGACAGGCGGTGAGACCCAGTACTTC,TRBD1,NA,TRBJ2-5,TRBV6-5
CASSLEQGQTQYF,TGTGCCAGCAGCTTAGAGCAGGGACAGACCCAGTACTTC,NA,once,TRBJ2-5,TRBV7-9
CASSESRGEQFF,TGCGCCAGCAGTGAGTCCCGTGGTGAGCAGTTCTTC,NA,NA,TRBJ2-1,TRBV10-1
CASGDRGNGYTF,TGTGCCAGCGGGGACAGGGGTAATGGCTACACCTTC,TRBD1,NA,TRBJ1-2,TRBV2
CASSQPGSSYEQYF,TGCGCCAGCAGCCAACCGGGAAGCTCCTACGAGCAGTACTTC,NA,NA,TRBJ2-7,TRBV4-1
CASSEVGSTDTQYF,TGTGCCAGCAGTGAAGTTGGCAGCACAGATACGCAGTATTTT,NA,NA,TRBJ2-3,TRBV6-1
CASSQALGVSGANVLTF,TGCGCCAGCAGCCAAGCCCTAGGGGTTTCTGGGGCCAACGTCCTGACTTTC,NA,once,TRBJ2-6,TRBV4-1
CASSFSRLGGNTGELFF,TGTGCCAGCAGCTTTTCCAGACTTGGAGGGAACACCGGGGAGCTGTTTTTT,NA,NA,TRBJ2-2,TRBV7-3
CASSWYQETQYF,TGTGCCAGCAGTTGGTACCAAGAGACCCAGTACTTC,NA,NA,TRBJ2-5,TRBV27